The following is a T cell receptor beta chain sequence with its context. This clone's antigen is unknown. Base qualities are not at hand, and no much larger clone is one base apart. To demonstrate the VDJtools post-analysis software, the study profiled TCR beta repertoires from the peripheral blood of about a dozen young patients with multiple sclerosis. The multiple sclerosis patients were children and adolescents between roughly 6 and 16 years of age. This record comes from a study of post-analysis software for immune sequencing data (dated by TCRdb to 2013 to 2016). Context from the whole study: Recorded disease courses included relapsing-remitting, secondary progressive and progressive-relapsing multiple sclerosis, with some patients lacking subtype annotation. The patient repertoires were compared against roughly 12 previously published healthy control repertoires obtained from donors aged roughly 6 to 26 years. A subset of samples was prepared in parallel using single-end sample barcoding, then pooled and co-amplified after Illumina adapter ligation.

Overall study results and their limits: Compared with controls, multiple sclerosis patients had significantly lower normalized Chao1 diversity, a finding suggesting substantial peripheral T-cell clonal expansion. The control group was slightly older than the multiple sclerosis patient group. Four to six TRBV segments, including TRBV5-6, TRBV5-1 and TRBV20-1, were significantly more frequent in patients than controls. Direct clustering with F measure revealed strong co-clustering of samples prepared in the same batch, which led to a batch-effect correction.

Library method: PCR. The data were produced on an Illumina HiSeq 2500. To reduce PCR and sequencing biases, unique molecular identifiers were incorporated into the TCR beta cDNA libraries. Per 1 to 10 million input T cells, roughly 0.5 million cDNA molecules were obtained, such that each molecule approximated one T cell. The patient libraries were prepared and sequenced using the same protocol as the earlier healthy control dataset. Within a given batch, samples were prepared together, multiplexed and sequenced on the same HiSeq lane. The paper's processing steps were these. Raw barcoded reads were processed with MIGEC, discarding single-read molecular identifier groups before consensus assembly and CDR3 extraction. VDJtools was used for post-analysis of the clonotype tables, and diversity was normalized by down-sampling every dataset to the size of the smallest sample. To correct batch-related cross-sample contamination, repertoire overlap clustering matched CDR3 amino acid sequences but not nucleotide sequences. TCRdb trimmed public reads at Q25 via fastp, called clones via MiXCR and kept in-frame beta chains. When rows share a CDR3 protein, they turn into one entry using the most common DNA and genes. In this record, the V and J calls reflect TCRdb's handling and not the investigators' own analysis. This sample gives about 540,000 distinct CDR3 sequences in total; about a third of them show up just once. Of the sample, under 7% is held by the ten largest clones.

V sheds 4 bases and J sheds 4 bases, leaving 13 bases between their ends. From the cysteine up to the phenylalanine, the CDR3 has a length of 14 residues. The only DNA kept is the CDR3, 42 bases in frame from the first base. Per the germline V gene, MGHDK is the CDR1 and SYGVNS is the CDR2. This receptor chain uses TRBV25-1 and TRBJ1-2, with TRBD1 tentatively as D gene (5 bases match). This receptor was identified in a girl aged 2-17 years with multiple sclerosis. The sequenced sample consisted of blood. Here is the DNA: TGTGCCAGCAGTGCAGGGATTCGTACCTATGGCTACACCTTC. It specifies CASSAGIRTYGYTF.